Described below is a single TCR beta chain sequence and its context. What it recognizes is unknown. The source of the sample is a study of vaccination effects on CD4 cells after COVID-19. The study's findings and limits: The study enrolled few convalescent patients and sampled no early post-infection timepoints.

The germline CDR1 and CDR2 sequences are SGHRS and YFSETQ. V was trimmed by 2 bases and J by 6 bases, leaving 14 bases between them. This CDR3 spans 14 amino acids. The table came from immunoSEQ multiplex PCR; TCRdb's copy has only in-frame clones and leaves some out. The data show 30,000 to 40,000 clones, about 66% seen once. Ahead of sequencing, the ViraFEST assay grew antigen-specific CD4+ T cells using viral peptide pools. With about 9 days of culture completed, CD4+ T cells were isolated. All participants had two doses of either the BNT162b2 or mRNA-1273 vaccine. Material: CD4+ T cells from PBMCs cultured with SARS-CoV-2 spike peptides, obtained after COVID-19 vaccination. This clonotype was sampled from a human donor who received a COVID-19 vaccine. V is TRBV5-1 and J is TRBJ1-2, with TRBD1 as a possible D gene (6 bases). The CDR3 DNA reads TGCGCCAGCAGCTTCTCCGCCGACAGGAATGGCTACACCTTC. It yields the protein CASSFSADRNGYTF.